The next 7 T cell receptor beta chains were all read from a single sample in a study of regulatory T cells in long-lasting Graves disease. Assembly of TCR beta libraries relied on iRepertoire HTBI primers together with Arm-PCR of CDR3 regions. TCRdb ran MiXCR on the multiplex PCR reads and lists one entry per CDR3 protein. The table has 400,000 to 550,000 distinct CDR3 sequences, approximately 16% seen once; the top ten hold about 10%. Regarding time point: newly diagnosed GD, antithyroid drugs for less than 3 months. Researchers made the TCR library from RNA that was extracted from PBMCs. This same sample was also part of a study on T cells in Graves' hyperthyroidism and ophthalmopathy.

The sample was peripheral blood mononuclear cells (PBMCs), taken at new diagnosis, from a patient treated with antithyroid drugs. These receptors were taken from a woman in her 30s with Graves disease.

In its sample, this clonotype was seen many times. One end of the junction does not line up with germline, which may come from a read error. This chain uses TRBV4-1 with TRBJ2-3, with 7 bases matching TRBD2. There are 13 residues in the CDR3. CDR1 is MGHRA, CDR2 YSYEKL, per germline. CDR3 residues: CASSQGREVTQYF. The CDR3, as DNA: TGTGCCAGCAGCCAAGGTCGGGAGGTTACGCAGTATTTT.

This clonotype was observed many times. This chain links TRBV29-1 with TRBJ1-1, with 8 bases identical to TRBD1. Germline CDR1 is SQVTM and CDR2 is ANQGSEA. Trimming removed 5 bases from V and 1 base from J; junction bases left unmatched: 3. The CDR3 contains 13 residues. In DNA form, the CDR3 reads TGCAGCGTTCCGGGGACAGGGAACACTGAAGCTTTCTTT. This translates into CSVPGTGNTEAFF.

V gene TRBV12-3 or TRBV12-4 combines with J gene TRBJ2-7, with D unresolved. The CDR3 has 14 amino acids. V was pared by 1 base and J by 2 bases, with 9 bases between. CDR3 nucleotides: TGTGCCAGCAGTTTAGTCCCGGATACCTACGAGCAGTACTTC. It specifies CASSLVPDTYEQYF.

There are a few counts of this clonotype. The CDR3 here is CASGGRGTEAFF. The CDR3 region has the DNA TGTGCCAGCGGTGGCAGGGGGACTGAAGCTTTCTTT. The rearrangement uses TRBV13 and TRBJ1-1; 7 bases line up with TRBD1. The CDR3 totals 12 residues. After removal of 8 bases from V and 5 bases from J, the junction contained 5 bases not matched to a gene. Germline V lookup: CDR1 PRHDT, CDR2 FYEKMQ (reference sequence).

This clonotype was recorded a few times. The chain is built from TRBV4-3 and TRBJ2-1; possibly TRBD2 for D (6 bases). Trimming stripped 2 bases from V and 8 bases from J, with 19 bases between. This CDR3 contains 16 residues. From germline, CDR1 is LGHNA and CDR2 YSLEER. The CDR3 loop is CASSQPRVAELDEQFF. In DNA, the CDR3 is TGCGCCAGCAGCCAACCCCGGGTAGCGGAGCTCGATGAGCAGTTCTTC.

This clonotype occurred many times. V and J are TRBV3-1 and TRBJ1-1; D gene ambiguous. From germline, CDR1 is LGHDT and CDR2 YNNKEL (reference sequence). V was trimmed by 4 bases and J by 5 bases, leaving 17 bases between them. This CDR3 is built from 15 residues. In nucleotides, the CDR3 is TGTGCCAGCAGCCGAACAACGAATGGAGATACTGAAGCTTTCTTT. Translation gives CASSRTTNGDTEAFF.

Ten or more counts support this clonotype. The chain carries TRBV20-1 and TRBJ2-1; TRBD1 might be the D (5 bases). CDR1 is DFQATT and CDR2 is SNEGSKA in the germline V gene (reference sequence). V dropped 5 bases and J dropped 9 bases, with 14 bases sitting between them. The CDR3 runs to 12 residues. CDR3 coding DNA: TGCAGTGCTTTTTCAGGGTTGGCTGAGCAGTTCTTC. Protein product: CSAFSGLAEQFF.